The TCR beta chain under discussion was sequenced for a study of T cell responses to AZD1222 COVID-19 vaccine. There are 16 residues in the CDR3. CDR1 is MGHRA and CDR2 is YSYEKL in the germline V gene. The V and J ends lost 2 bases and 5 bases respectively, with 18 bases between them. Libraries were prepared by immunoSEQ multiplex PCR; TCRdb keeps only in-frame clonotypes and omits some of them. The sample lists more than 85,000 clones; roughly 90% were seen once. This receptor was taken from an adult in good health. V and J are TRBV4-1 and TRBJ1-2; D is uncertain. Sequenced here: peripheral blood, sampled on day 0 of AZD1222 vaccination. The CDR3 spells CASSQPPGRQDYGYTF. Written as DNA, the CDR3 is TGCGCCAGCAGCCAACCCCCAGGCAGGCAAGATTATGGCTACACCTTC.